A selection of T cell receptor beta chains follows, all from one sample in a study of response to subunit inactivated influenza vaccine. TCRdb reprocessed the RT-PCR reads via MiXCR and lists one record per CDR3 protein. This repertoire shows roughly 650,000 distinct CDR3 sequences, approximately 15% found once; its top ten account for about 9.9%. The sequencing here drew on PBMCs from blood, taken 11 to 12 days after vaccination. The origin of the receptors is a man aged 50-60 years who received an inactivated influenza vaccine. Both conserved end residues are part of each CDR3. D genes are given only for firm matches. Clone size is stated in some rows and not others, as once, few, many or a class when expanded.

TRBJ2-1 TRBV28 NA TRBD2 TGTGCCAGCACCCTGGGGGCTAGCGGGAGAAATGAGCAGTTCTTC CASTLGASGRNEQFF
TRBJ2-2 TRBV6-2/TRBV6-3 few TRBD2 TGTGCCAGCAGTTACTCGGGAGCGGGAGGGGAGCTGTTTTTT CASSYSGAGGELFF
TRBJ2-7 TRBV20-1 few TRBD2 TGCAGTGCTAGTAGTAGCGGGAGAACCGGGACTGCCCACGAGCAGTACTTC CSASSSGRTGTAHEQYF
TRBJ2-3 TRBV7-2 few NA TGTGCCAGCACCACTGGATACAGGGACACAGATACGCAGTATTTT CASTTGYRDTDTQYF
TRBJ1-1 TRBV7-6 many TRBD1 TGTGCCAGCAGCTTAGGATTGGGGACAGGTGAAGCTTTCTTT CASSLGLGTGEAFF
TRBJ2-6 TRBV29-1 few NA TGCAGCGTTGGGATCTTTGGTACCGCCGGGGCCAACGTCCTGACTTTC CSVGIFGTAGANVLTF
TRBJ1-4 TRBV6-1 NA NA TGTGCCAGCAGGACGACAGTGAGCAGTGAAAAACTGTTTTTT CASRTTVSSEKLFF
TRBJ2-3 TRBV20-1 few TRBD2 TGCAGTGCTCCCCAGAGTTCTAGCGGAAGCACAGATACGCAGTATTTT CSAPQSSSGSTDTQYF
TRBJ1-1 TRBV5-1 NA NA TGCGCCAGCAGCTTACCGGGAGTGCCCTATGAAGCTTTCTTT CASSLPGVPYEAFF
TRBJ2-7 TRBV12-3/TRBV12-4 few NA TGTGCCAGCAGACGGAACTACGAGCAGTACTTC CASRRNYEQYF
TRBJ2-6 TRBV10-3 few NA TGTGCCACCAGGGGAGTTCTTACCGACTACAACTCTGGGGCCAACGTCCTGACTTTC CATRGVLTDYNSGANVLTF
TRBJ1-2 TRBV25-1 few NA TGTGCCTCGGGGGGCCGGGATGGCTACACCTTC CASGGRDGYTF
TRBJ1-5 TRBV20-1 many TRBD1 TGCAGTGCTCCCCCCGGGACAGGGCTAGATCAGCCCCAGCATTTT CSAPPGTGLDQPQHF
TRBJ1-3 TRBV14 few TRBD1 TGTGCCAGCAGCCCCCTCCGGGACAGGGGAAACACCATATATTTT CASSPLRDRGNTIYF
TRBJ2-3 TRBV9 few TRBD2 TGTGCCAGCAGCATTAGCGGGGGGCTTACAGATACGCAGTATTTT CASSISGGLTDTQYF
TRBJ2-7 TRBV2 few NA TGTGCCAGCAGTGAAGCCGGAAGACCTCGGGGCGAGCAGTACTTC CASSEAGRPRGEQYF
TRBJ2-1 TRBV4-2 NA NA TGTGCCAGCAGCCAAGATCGCGCTGGAAACAATGAGCAGTTCTTC CASSQDRAGNNEQFF
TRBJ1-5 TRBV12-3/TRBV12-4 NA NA TGTGCCAGCAGCCAAGAGTCCCTTTATAGCAATCAGCCCCAGCATTTT CASSQESLYSNQPQHF
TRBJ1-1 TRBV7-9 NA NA TGTGCCAGCAGTACCGGGCCAGTAAACACTGAAGCTTTCTTT CASSTGPVNTEAFF
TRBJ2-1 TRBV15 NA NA TGTGCCACCAGCGCCCAGCGGTCGGGGGATGAGCAGTTCTTC CATSAQRSGDEQFF
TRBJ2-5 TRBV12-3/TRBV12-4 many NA TGTGCCAGCAGTCTAGGACCGAAGAGGGAGACCCAGTACTTC CASSLGPKRETQYF
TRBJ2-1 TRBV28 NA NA TGTGCCAGCAACGTAAGGGGCTCCGGGGATGAGCAGTTCTTC CASNVRGSGDEQFF
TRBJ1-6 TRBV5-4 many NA TGTGCCAGCAGCTTCGGAGCCTCTTCTCAAAATTCACCCCTCCACTTT CASSFGASSQNSPLHF
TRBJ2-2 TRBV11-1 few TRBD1 TGTGCCAGCAGCTATTATGCCAGGGGGATTCTAAGGAACACCGGGGAGCTGTTTTTT CASSYYARGILRNTGELFF
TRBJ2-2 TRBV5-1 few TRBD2 TGCGCCAGCAGCTTATCGGGACTAGCGGGAGAAGAGCGGGAGCTGTTTTTT CASSLSGLAGEERELFF
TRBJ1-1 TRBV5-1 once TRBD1 TGCGCCAGCAGCTTGACAGGGGGCGAGGTCGGAGCTTTCTTT CASSLTGGEVGAFF
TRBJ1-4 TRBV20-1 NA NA TGCAGTGCTACCCCTCTTAGACAGGTGCCTAATGAAAAACTGTTTTTT CSATPLRQVPNEKLFF
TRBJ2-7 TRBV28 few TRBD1 TGTGCCAGCAGTCCTACCCCGGGACAGGGCCCCTACGAGCAGTACTTC CASSPTPGQGPYEQYF
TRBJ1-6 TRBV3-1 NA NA TGTGCCAGCAGCCAAATCGGCAATTCACCCCTCCACTTT CASSQIGNSPLHF
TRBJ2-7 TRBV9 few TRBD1 TGTGCCAGCAGCCCTAGGACAGGGGCGGGCGAGCAGTACTTC CASSPRTGAGEQYF
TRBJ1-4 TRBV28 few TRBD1 TGTGCCAGCAGCAAGACAGGGACTAATGAAAAACTGTTTTTT CASSKTGTNEKLFF
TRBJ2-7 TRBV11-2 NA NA TGTGCCAGCAGCTTGGGGGGGCTCAACGAGCAGTACTTC CASSLGGLNEQYF
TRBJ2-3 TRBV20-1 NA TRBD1 TGCAGTGCTAGAGGGACAGGGGCGAAAAGCACAGATACGCAGTATTTT CSARGTGAKSTDTQYF
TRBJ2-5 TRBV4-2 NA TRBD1 TGTGCCAGCAGCCAAGATATCGGGACAGCGCAAGAGACCCAGTACTTC CASSQDIGTAQETQYF
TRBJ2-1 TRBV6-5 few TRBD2 TGTGCCAGCAGTTACTCCGGGGGGAACTACAATGAGCAGTTCTTC CASSYSGGNYNEQFF
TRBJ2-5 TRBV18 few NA TGTGCCAGCTCACCATCCCTCCAGGGCGGTCCAGAGACCCAGTACTTC CASSPSLQGGPETQYF